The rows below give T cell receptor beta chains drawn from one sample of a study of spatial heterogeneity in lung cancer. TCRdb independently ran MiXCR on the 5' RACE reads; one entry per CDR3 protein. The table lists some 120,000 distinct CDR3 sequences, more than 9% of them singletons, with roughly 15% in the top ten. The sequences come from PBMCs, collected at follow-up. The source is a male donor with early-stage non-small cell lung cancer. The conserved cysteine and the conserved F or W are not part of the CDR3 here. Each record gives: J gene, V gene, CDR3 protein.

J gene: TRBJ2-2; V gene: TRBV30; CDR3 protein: AWGPGLAGWTGELF
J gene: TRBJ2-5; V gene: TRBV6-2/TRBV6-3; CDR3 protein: ASSLDRTQY
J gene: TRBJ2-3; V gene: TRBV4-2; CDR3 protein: ASSQGGGASTDTQY
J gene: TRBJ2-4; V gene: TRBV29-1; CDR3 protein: SVDTPGGTGGVKNIQY
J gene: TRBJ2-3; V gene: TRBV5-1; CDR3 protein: ASSLGPETDTQY
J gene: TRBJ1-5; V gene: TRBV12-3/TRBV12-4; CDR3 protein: ASSPGSIIAQH
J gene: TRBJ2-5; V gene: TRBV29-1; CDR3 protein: SVGRNGETQY
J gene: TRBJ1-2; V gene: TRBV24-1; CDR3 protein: ATSDGQGYGYT
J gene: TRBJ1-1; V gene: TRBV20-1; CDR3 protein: SAPPSNTEAF
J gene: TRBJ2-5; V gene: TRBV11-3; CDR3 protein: ASSFAYREGETQY
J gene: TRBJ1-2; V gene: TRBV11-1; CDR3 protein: ASSLLEHYGYT
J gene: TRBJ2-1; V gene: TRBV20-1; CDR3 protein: SAAPPTRSSYNEQF
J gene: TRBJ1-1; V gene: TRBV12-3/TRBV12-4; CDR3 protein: ASSQSVNTEAF
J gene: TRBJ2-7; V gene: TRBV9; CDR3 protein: ASSVGQGAREQY
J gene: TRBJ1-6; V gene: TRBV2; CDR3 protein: ASSVLDQQPSYNSPLH
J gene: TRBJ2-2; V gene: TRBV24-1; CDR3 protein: ATGTGRDTGELF
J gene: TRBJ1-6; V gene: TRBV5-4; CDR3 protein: ASSYINSPLH
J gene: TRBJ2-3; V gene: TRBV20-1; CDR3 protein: SANPDTDTQY
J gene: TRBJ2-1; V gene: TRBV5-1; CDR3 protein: ASSFPGANNEQF
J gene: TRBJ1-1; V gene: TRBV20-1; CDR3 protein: SAVDLSNTEAF
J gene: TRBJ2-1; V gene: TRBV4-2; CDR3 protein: ASSQPLQPSRGQYNEQF
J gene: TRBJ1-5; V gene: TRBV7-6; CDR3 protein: ASSGDSYSNQPQH
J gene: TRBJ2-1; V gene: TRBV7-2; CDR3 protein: ASSLEGQAYNEQF
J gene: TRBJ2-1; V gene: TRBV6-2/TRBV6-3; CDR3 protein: ASLRGGDRNEQF
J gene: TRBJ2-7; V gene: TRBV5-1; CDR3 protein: ASSAGPTVYEQY
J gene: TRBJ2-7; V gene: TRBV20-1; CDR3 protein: SARDRDSSYEQY
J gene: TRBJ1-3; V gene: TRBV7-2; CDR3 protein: ASSLKRERNTIY
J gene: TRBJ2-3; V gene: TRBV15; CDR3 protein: ATSTVSGVTDTQY
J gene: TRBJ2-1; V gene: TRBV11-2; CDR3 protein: ASSLNNPYNEQF
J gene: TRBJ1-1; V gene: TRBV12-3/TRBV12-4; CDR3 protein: ASVPDAVGTEAF
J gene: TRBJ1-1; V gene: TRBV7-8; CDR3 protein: ASSLAGQGRSTEAF
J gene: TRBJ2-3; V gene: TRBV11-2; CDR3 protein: ASSLFLRWGPSTDTQY